This T cell receptor beta chain was sequenced for a study of T cell responses to AZD1222 COVID-19 vaccine. Assay used: immunoSEQ multiplex PCR; TCRdb lists only in-frame clones, some missing. The sample contains around 99,000 clones, around 90% of which appear only once. The study, taken as a whole, reports: Clonal diversity may have been underestimated, and the donors were mostly white British, with more females than males. Spike-specific TCR breadth and depth were elevated following two AZD1222 doses.

Germline assignment: CDR1 SGHTA and CDR2 FQGNSA. The CDR3 is 12 amino acids. V lost 5 bases to trimming and J lost 2 bases, with 5 bases between them. Concerning this clone itself: Its cognate antigen is unknown. In the same sample, other DNA sequences code for this CDR3.

Sequences were derived from peripheral blood, sampled on day 0 of AZD1222 vaccination. The rearrangement joins TRBV7-2 to TRBJ2-3; D is undetermined. This sequence was found in an adult in good health. The CDR3 bases are TGTGCCAGCAGCCCCTACACAGATACGCAGTATTTT. Translating gives CASSPYTDTQYF.